This T cell receptor beta chain was identified in a study of CD8+ T cells in alopecia areata. The V gene's germline CDR1 is SGHNT and CDR2 YYREEE (reference sequence). CDR3 length: 19 amino acids. Germline trimming cut 3 bases from V and 9 bases from J; bases unmatched to any gene: 23. Following extraction, RNA underwent reverse transcription to cDNA, which served as the sequencing template. Clones were sequenced by immunoSEQ multiplex PCR, and TCRdb holds only the in-frame ones, with some missing. The repertoire holds tens of thousands of clones, with 55% as singletons. This clone was seen just once. The antigen is unknown. General study results and limits: Mice showed TCR sharing more clearly than patients did, possibly owing to HLA. It was lesional scalp, especially alopecia totalis/universalis, that showed higher clonality than normal scalp.

This receptor was identified in a human donor with alopecia areata. The gene calls are TRBV5-4 and TRBJ2-3, with 9 bases matching TRBD1. Sequenced: NKG2D-high CD8+ T cells sorted from blood. CDR3 nucleotide sequence: TGTGCCAGCAGCTCTTTGCCCGGGACAGGGCCCGCCGAAATAGGGACGCAGTATTTT. It encodes CASSSLPGTGPAEIGTQYF.